The next 14 T cell receptor beta chains were all read from a single sample in a study of PD-1 blockade in classical Hodgkin lymphoma. Profiling relied on immunoSEQ multiplex PCR, and the TCRdb table lists in-frame clones only, not all of them. The sample lists 55,000 to 80,000 clones, approximately 89% occurring once. Patients all relapsed after autologous stem cell transplantation, and there was variation in brentuximab vedotin exposure. The specimen comprised peripheral blood mononuclear cells (PBMCs), sampled at baseline. These receptors all come from a human donor with classical Hodgkin lymphoma.

The chain combines TRBV27 with TRBJ2-7; 8 bases are a match to TRBD1. The CDR3 runs 12 residues. The germline CDR1 and CDR2 sequences are MNHEY and SMNVEV (reference sequence). J gave up 9 bases and V 8 bases, and 9 bases lay outside the gene matches. CDR3 sequence: CASGQGPWVQYF. The CDR3 bases are TGTGCCAGCGGACAGGGACCTTGGGTGCAGTACTTC.

The chain uses TRBV2 and TRBJ2-7; no reliable D call. CDR3 length: 15 amino acids. Germline V gene data show CDR1 as SNHLY and CDR2 as FYNNEI. Trimming removed 4 bases from V and 1 base from J, with 14 bases in between. The CDR3 sequence: CASSASQRESYEQYF. The CDR3 DNA reads TGTGCCAGCAGTGCATCCCAGCGTGAGTCCTACGAGCAGTACTTC.

This clone was observed a few times. V is TRBV10-1 and J is TRBJ1-2; a possible D gene is TRBD1 (5 bases). Germline CDR1 reads WNHNN; CDR2 reads SYGVQD (reference sequence). Trimming pared 5 bases from V and 2 bases from J, leaving 15 bases between. The CDR3 has 15 residues. In DNA, the CDR3 is TGCGCCAGCAGTTCTGTACCCTGGACAAACTATGGCTACACCTTC. As protein: CASSSVPWTNYGYTF.

The V and J genes are TRBV7-3 and TRBJ2-1; no clear D. Between the trimmed V and J ends, which lost 3 bases and 0 bases, there was a span of 9 bases. The germline CDR1 and CDR2 sequences are SGHTA and FQGTGA. The CDR3 is 15 amino acids. This chain's CDR3 is CASSLTTSSYNEQFF. As DNA, the CDR3 is TGTGCCAGCAGCTTGACCACGAGCTCCTACAATGAGCAGTTCTTC.

This chain joins TRBV30 and TRBJ1-5; possible D gene TRBD1, 5 bases. Germline values: CDR1 GTSNPN, CDR2 SVGIG (reference sequence). Trimming took off 3 bases at V and 1 base at J, with 22 bases between the two ends. The CDR3 is 18 amino acids. CDR3 DNA: TGTGCCTGGAGCTCACGCGGCTGGGGGTTGGGCAGCAATCAGCCCCAGCATTTT. It is translated as CAWSSRGWGLGSNQPQHF. The whole variable domain, filled in from reference TRBV30 and TRBJ1-5, reads SQTIHQWPATLVQPVGSPLSLECTVEGTSNPNLYWYRQAAGRGLQLLFYSVGIGQISSEVPQNLSASRPQDRQFILSSKKLLLSDSGFYLCAWSSRGWGLGSNQPQHFGDGTRLSIL.

In DNA, the CDR3 is TGTGCCAGCAGCCAGAGGGTGGACAGCGTTCCCACCAAGTTCTTC. This codes for CASSQRVDSVPTKFF. The chain has TRBV7-9 and TRBJ2-1; weak D call: TRBD1 (6 bases). The germline gives CDR1 SEHNR, CDR2 FQNEAQ (reference sequence). V lost 5 bases and J 14 bases, leaving 25 bases between the germline ends. The CDR3 spans 15 residues.

The chain combines TRBV5-6 with TRBJ1-3; 8 bases line up with TRBD1. J lost 4 bases, V lost 2 bases, and 5 bases had no gene match. This CDR3 is built from 15 residues. Germline CDR1 SGHDT, CDR2 YYEEEE. This CDR3 is CASSFGRGPGNTIYF. The CDR3, as DNA: TGTGCCAGCAGCTTCGGCAGGGGGCCCGGAAACACCATATATTTT.

This sequence joins TRBV29-1 and TRBJ1-2, with TRBD1 as a possible D gene (6 bases). V lost 1 base and J 0 bases, leaving 9 bases between the germline ends. Germline V CDR1 and CDR2: SQVTM, ANQGSEA. The CDR3 extends over 14 amino acids. DNA for the CDR3: TGCAGCGTTGAAGGGACAGCTACTAACTATGGCTACACCTTC. Translating it yields CSVEGTATNYGYTF.

This chain joins TRBV19 and TRBJ1-1; 7 bases match TRBD1. Germline V gene sequence: CDR1 LNHDA, CDR2 SQIVND (reference sequence). V was pared by 5 bases and J by 2 bases, with 14 bases of the junction left unmatched. CDR3 length: 17 residues. The CDR3 here is CASSVSPLGTVNTEAFF. In DNA, the CDR3 is TGTGCCAGTAGTGTAAGCCCCCTTGGGACAGTCAACACTGAAGCTTTCTTT.

V is TRBV4-1 and J is TRBJ2-7; unclear D gene. This CDR3 contains 14 residues. V gave up 0 bases and J gave up 4 bases, with 10 bases separating them. Germline-derived CDR1 and CDR2 are MGHRA and YSYEKL. CDR3 protein: CASSQDQRTYEQYF. The CDR3 coding sequence is TGCGCCAGCAGCCAAGATCAACGTACTTACGAGCAGTACTTC.

The J gene is TRBJ1-4, the V gene TRBV7-2; D perhaps matches TRBD1 (5 bases). The CDR3 runs to 13 residues. CDR1 and CDR2 (germline): SGHTA, FQGNSA. Trimming took off 6 bases at V and 6 bases at J, with 11 bases between the two ends. CDR3 sequence: CASRIRQYEKLFF. In DNA, the CDR3 is TGTGCCAGCAGAATACGACAGTATGAAAAACTGTTTTTT.

A single count supports this clone. The V and J genes are TRBV30 and TRBJ1-2, with D hard to call. In germline, CDR1 is GTSNPN, CDR2 SVGIG (reference sequence). The CDR3 sequence is 14 residues long. V shed 2 bases and J shed 4 bases, with 14 bases lying between them. CDR3 amino acids: CAWSLAVSSYGYTF. The CDR3, as DNA: TGTGCCTGGAGTTTGGCAGTAAGCTCCTATGGCTACACCTTC.

The chain joins TRBV19 to TRBJ2-1, with 9 bases matching TRBD1. The V gene's germline CDR1 is LNHDA and CDR2 SQIVND (reference sequence). The J segment lost 1 base and the V segment lost 4 bases, leaving 2 bases of the junction unmatched. CDR3 size: 15 residues. As DNA, the CDR3 is TGTGCCAGTAGTAGGGACAGGGAATCCTACAATGAGCAGTTCTTC. It encodes CASSRDRESYNEQFF.

This CDR3 is CASGVTGEWQPQHF. The CDR3 DNA reads TGTGCTAGTGGTGTAACAGGGGAATGGCAGCCCCAGCATTTT. V gene TRBV12-5 combines with J gene TRBJ1-5, with 7 bases that match TRBD1. The V and J ends lost 5 bases and 7 bases, in that order; junction bases with no gene match: 8. This CDR3 is 14 amino acids long. Germline values: CDR1 LGHNT, CDR2 FRNRAP.